This TCR beta chain was sequenced during a study of T-cell reconstitution after alpha-beta-depleted transplantation in children. Per germline, CDR1 MNHNS and CDR2 SASEGT. CDR3 length equals 14 residues. Trimming at V came to 6 bases and at J to 6 bases, leaving 7 bases not matched to a gene. The library targeted TCRbeta and was prepared with unique molecular identifiers. MiXCR, run by TCRdb on the PCR reads, gives a single entry per CDR3 protein. Of some 220,000 distinct CDR3 sequences in the sample, around 10% were seen once. The V and J genes are TRBV6-1 and TRBJ1-1; TRBD1 agrees at 10 bases. The sequence came from a human donor who donated a stem cell graft to a child with acute lymphoblastic leukemia. The specimen comprised PBMCs from the stem cell graft donor, sampled from the stem cell graft. The CDR3 region has the DNA TGTGCCAGCAGGAGCGGGACAGGGGTTCCTGAAGCTTTCTTT. Translation: CASRSGTGVPEAFF.